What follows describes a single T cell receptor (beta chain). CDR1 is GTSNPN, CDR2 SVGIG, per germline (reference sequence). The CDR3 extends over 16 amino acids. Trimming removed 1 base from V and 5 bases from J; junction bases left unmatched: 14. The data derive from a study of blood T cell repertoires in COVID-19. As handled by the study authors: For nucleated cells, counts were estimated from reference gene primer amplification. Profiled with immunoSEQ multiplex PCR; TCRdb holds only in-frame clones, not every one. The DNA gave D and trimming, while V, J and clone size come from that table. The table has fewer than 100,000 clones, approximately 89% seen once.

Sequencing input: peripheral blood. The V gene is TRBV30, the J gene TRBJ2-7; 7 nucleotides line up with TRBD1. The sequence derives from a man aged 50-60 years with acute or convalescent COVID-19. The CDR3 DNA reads TGTGCCTGGAGTGCCCGACTGATTACAGGGGCCAACGAGCAGTACTTC. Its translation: CAWSARLITGANEQYF.